One sample yielded the 14 T cell receptor beta chains listed below, sequenced in a study of T-cell reconstitution after alpha-beta-depleted transplantation in children. The TCRbeta library was prepared with unique molecular identifiers. TCRdb re-called the PCR reads with MiXCR, one entry per CDR3 protein. This table has about 500,000 distinct CDR3 sequences, over 25% appearing once. The specimen comprised PBMCs from the stem cell graft donor, sampled from the stem cell graft. These receptor sequences come from a human donor who donated a stem cell graft to a child with aplastic anemia.

This clonotype came up a few times. The rearrangement joins TRBV20-1 to TRBJ1-5; D is unresolved. CDR3 length: 14 residues. Germline values: CDR1 DFQATT, CDR2 SNEGSKA (reference sequence). With 2 bases removed from V and 3 bases from J, the gap between germline ends came to 11 bases. The CDR3: CSARYQNDNQPQHF. CDR3 nucleotide sequence: TGCAGTGCTAGATATCAAAATGACAATCAGCCCCAGCATTTT.

This clonotype was detected a few times. The gene calls are TRBV5-6 and TRBJ1-2; TRBD1 matches at 12 bases. The CDR3 is made up of 15 amino acids. Germline CDR1 is SGHDT and CDR2 is YYEEEE. Trimming at V came to 2 bases and at J to 4 bases, leaving 3 bases not matched to a gene. The CDR3 DNA reads as TGTGCCAGCAGCTTTGGGACAGGGGGCACCTATGGCTACACCTTC. Translating gives CASSFGTGGTYGYTF. Full variable domain (remainder filled in from reference TRBV5-6 and TRBJ1-2): DAGVTQSPTHLIKTRGQQVTLRCSPKSGHDTVSWYQQALGQGPQFIFQYYEEEERQRGNFPDRFSGHQFPNYSSELNVNALLLGDSALYLCASSFGTGGTYGYTFGSGTRLTVV.

This clonotype has a single count. CDR3 in amino acids: CAWSVVATGGVWNYGYTF. The CDR3 nucleotides are TGTGCCTGGAGTGTAGTAGCGACAGGGGGCGTCTGGAACTATGGCTACACCTTC. The chain employs TRBV30 and TRBJ1-2; 10 nucleotides align to TRBD1. The CDR3 extends over 18 amino acids. Germline V lookup: CDR1 GTSNPN, CDR2 SVGIG (reference sequence). The V gene end was trimmed by 0 bases and the J gene end by 2 bases; junction bases not matched to a gene: 12.

This clonotype was observed a handful of times. This chain joins TRBV5-1 and TRBJ2-5, with TRBD1 matching 9 bases. Germline assignment: CDR1 SGHRS and CDR2 YFSETQ. The CDR3 runs 15 residues. V gave up 1 base and J gave up 2 bases; unmatched junction bases: 3. The CDR3 protein is CASSLIGTGQETQYF. The CDR3 nucleotides are TGCGCCAGCAGCTTGATTGGGACAGGGCAAGAGACCCAGTACTTC. The full variable domain, in which reference TRBV5-1 and TRBJ2-5 provide the parts outside the CDR3, is KAGVTQTPRYLIKTRGQQVTLSCSPISGHRSVSWYQQTPGQGLQFLFEYFSETQRNKGNFPGRFSGRQFSNSRSEMNVSTLELGDSALYLCASSLIGTGQETQYFGPGTRLLVL.

This clonotype was observed many times. The DNA of the CDR3 is TGTGCCAGCAGCTTAAGGGACGAGCAGTACTTC. It specifies CASSLRDEQYF. The chain recombines TRBV11-1 with TRBJ2-7; D not resolved. Germline CDR1 SGHAT, CDR2 FQDESV (reference sequence). This CDR3 has 11 amino acids. Trimming took 2 bases from V and 5 from J, leaving 4 bases between them.

The chain combines TRBV7-2 with TRBJ2-3, with D unresolved. This CDR3 has 15 amino acids. The ends were cut back, 2 bases at V and 1 base at J, with 10 bases in the middle. CDR1 is SGHTA, CDR2 FQGNSA, per germline. The CDR3 DNA follows: TGTGCCAGCAGCTTACGACGATTGGGCACAGATACGCAGTATTTT. Its protein is CASSLRRLGTDTQYF.

This chain uses TRBV9 with TRBJ2-1, with 8 bases lining up with TRBD1. Germline CDR1 and CDR2: SGDLS and YYNGEE. V lost 4 bases to trimming and J lost 7 bases; unmatched junction nucleotides: 4. The CDR3 is 13 amino acids. The CDR3 spells CASSLNRGNEQFF. In DNA form, the CDR3 reads TGTGCCAGCAGCCTCAACAGGGGGAATGAGCAGTTCTTC.

The rearrangement uses TRBV12-3 or TRBV12-4 and TRBJ2-7; possibly TRBD2 for D (6 bases). There are 14 residues in the CDR3. V lost 3 bases, J lost 0 bases, and 9 bases lay in between. Here the CDR3 reads CASSFSGLSYEQYV. CDR3 bases: TGTGCCAGCAGTTTCTCGGGACTCTCCTACGAGCAGTACGTC.

The V call is TRBV6-2 or TRBV6-3, the J call TRBJ2-7, with D possibly TRBD1 on 6 matching bases. The V gene lost 0 bases and the J gene lost 2 bases, with 14 bases spanning the gap. Germline CDR1 and CDR2: MNHEY and SVGEGT. The CDR3 is 16 amino acids. DNA for the CDR3: TGTGCCAGCAGTTACTCGAGAAGCAGGGGAACCTACGAGCAGTACTTC. It yields the protein CASSYSRSRGTYEQYF.

The J gene is TRBJ1-5, the V gene TRBV20-1; D gene ambiguous. Between the trimmed V and J ends, which lost 0 bases and 6 bases, there was a span of 12 bases. CDR1 DFQATT and CDR2 SNEGSKA come from the germline V gene (reference sequence). This CDR3 contains 14 residues. The CDR3 coding sequence is TGCAGTGCTAGAGATCTGGGCTTTCCTCAGCCCCAGCATTTT. Translating it yields CSARDLGFPQPQHF.

V gene TRBV18 combines with J gene TRBJ2-7; TRBD1 matches 7 bases. J was trimmed by 6 bases and V by 6 bases; bases with no gene match: 8. The CDR3 is 13 amino acids. Looked up from germline, CDR1 is KGHSH and CDR2 is LQKENI. The CDR3 nucleotides read TGTGCCAGCTCCCCCTCGACAGGGACCGAGCAGTACTTC. Translated: CASSPSTGTEQYF. Using reference TRBV18 and TRBJ2-7 for the parts outside the CDR3, the full variable domain is NAGVMQNPRHLVRRRGQEARLRCSPMKGHSHVYWYRQLPEEGLKFMVYLQKENIIDESGMPKERFSAEFPKEGPSILRIQQVVRGDSAAYFCASSPSTGTEQYFGPGTRLTVT.

This clonotype has a single count. This rearrangement joins TRBV3-1 to TRBJ2-6; the D is unclear. Germline loops: CDR1 LGHDT, CDR2 YNNKEL (reference sequence). V was clipped by 0 bases and J by 6 bases, with 9 bases between them. This CDR3 comprises 15 residues. CDR3 bases: TGTGCCAGCAGCCAAGAAGGCTATCAGGCCAACGTCCTGACTTTC. Translating gives CASSQEGYQANVLTF. The variable domain in full, with the rest retrieved from reference TRBV3-1 and TRBJ2-6, is DTAVSQTPKYLVTQMGNDKSIKCEQNLGHDTMYWYKQDSKKFLKIMFSYNNKELIINETVPNRFSPKSPDKAHLNLHINSLELGDSAVYFCASSQEGYQANVLTFGAGSRLTVL.

The chain carries TRBV9 and TRBJ2-5; no firm D call. Germline loops: CDR1 SGDLS, CDR2 YYNGEE. The V end was cut by 2 bases, the J end by 5 bases, with 10 bases between. The length of the CDR3 is 13 residues. The DNA of the CDR3 is TGTGCCAGCAGCGTGGGGAATTGGGAGACCCAGTACTTC. Residues: CASSVGNWETQYF. Full variable domain (rest looked up from reference TRBV9 and TRBJ2-5): DSGVTQTPKHLITATGQRVTLRCSPRSGDLSVYWYQQSLDQGLQFLIQYYNGEERAKGNILERFSAQQFPDLHSELNLSSLELGDSALYFCASSVGNWETQYFGPGTRLLVL.

The V gene is TRBV18, the J gene TRBJ1-5; 8 nucleotides line up with TRBD1. The germline CDR1 and CDR2 sequences are KGHSH and LQKENI. V shed 5 bases, J shed 1 base, and the junction held 7 bases outside the gene matches. This CDR3 has 16 amino acids. The CDR3 region has the DNA TGTGCCAGCTCAGCTATAGACAGGGGAAGCAATCAGCCCCAGCATTTT. As protein: CASSAIDRGSNQPQHF.